Shown below are 22 T cell receptor beta chains from a single sample sequenced in a study of glioma-infiltrating T cells. The iRepertoire nested amplicon-rescue multiplex PCR amplified TCR alpha and beta CDR3s from RNA. TCRdb re-called the multiplex PCR reads through MiXCR, storing one row per CDR3 protein. The table shows approximately 120,000 distinct CDR3 sequences, with under 30% occurring only once. The sequenced sample was glioma tissue, nonneoplastic brain tissue, or PBMCs (not recorded which). Every receptor here comes from a human donor with low-grade glioma or glioblastoma, undergoing nonglioma brain surgery, or in good health (not recorded which).

This clonotype has a count of ten or more. The DNA of the CDR3 is TGCGCCAGCAGCTGGGGGGACTACAATGAGCAGTTCTTC. Protein product: CASSWGDYNEQFF. V gene TRBV5-1 combines with J gene TRBJ2-1; possible D gene TRBD2, 6 bases. V was shortened by 3 bases and J by 3 bases, with 7 bases between the two germline ends. Per germline, CDR1 SGHRS and CDR2 YFSETQ. The CDR3 spans 13 residues. Filled out from reference TRBV5-1 and TRBJ2-1, the complete variable domain reads KAGVTQTPRYLIKTRGQQVTLSCSPISGHRSVSWYQQTPGQGLQFLFEYFSETQRNKGNFPGRFSGRQFSNSRSEMNVSTLELGDSALYLCASSWGDYNEQFFGPGTRLTVL.

In its sample, this clonotype was seen a few times. This clone may be a read error of a much larger clone one base away. Written as DNA, the CDR3 is TGTGCCGTCAGCCCACGGGACGGCCAGGCCATGAACACTGAAGCTTTCTTT. Its translation: CAVSPRDGQAMNTEAFF. The V and J genes are TRBV6-1 and TRBJ1-1, with D tentatively TRBD1 (5 bases). Germline V CDR1 and CDR2: MNHNS, SASEGT. The ends were cut back, 11 bases at V and 0 bases at J, with 25 bases in the middle. This CDR3 region has 17 residues.

In its sample, this clonotype was seen many times. The J gene is TRBJ2-7, the V gene TRBV5-1; D may correspond to TRBD1 or TRBD2 (5 bases each). V lost 1 base and J 4 bases, leaving 12 bases between the germline ends. The CDR3 contains 14 residues. Germline V lookup: CDR1 SGHRS, CDR2 YFSETQ. CDR3 DNA sequence: TGCGCCAGCAGCTTGAGGGGAGCTTCATACGAGCAGTACTTC. This gives the protein CASSLRGASYEQYF. The full variable domain, rest sourced from reference TRBV5-1 and TRBJ2-7, is KAGVTQTPRYLIKTRGQQVTLSCSPISGHRSVSWYQQTPGQGLQFLFEYFSETQRNKGNFPGRFSGRQFSNSRSEMNVSTLELGDSALYLCASSLRGASYEQYFGPGTRLTVT.

The table lists this clonotype with a count of one. Mismatch with germline at one junction end may stem from a read error. The chain couples TRBV12-5 to TRBJ2-3; the D gene is possibly TRBD1 (5 bases). In germline, CDR1 is LGHNT, CDR2 FRNRAP. This CDR3 spans 13 amino acids. The CDR3 nucleotides read TGTGCTGGTGGTTGGGGCGAGACAGATACGCAGTATTTT. Translation gives CAGGWGETDTQYF.

This clonotype was seen repeatedly, ten times or more. The V gene is TRBV10-3, the J gene TRBJ2-6; tentative D call: TRBD1 (6 bases). V shed 8 bases and J shed 4 bases, with 18 bases lying between them. This CDR3 comprises 16 residues. The V gene's germline CDR1 is ENHRY and CDR2 SYGVKD. CDR3 amino acids: CAIYGRGRAGANVLTF. The DNA of the CDR3 is TGTGCCATCTACGGCAGGGGAAGAGCCGGGGCCAACGTCCTGACTTTC.

This clonotype was seen at least ten times. V gene TRBV12-3 or TRBV12-4 combines with J gene TRBJ2-1, with D hard to call. V was shortened by 5 bases and J by 7 bases, with 15 bases between the two germline ends. The CDR3 has 14 residues. The CDR3 spells CASSLSQPRNEQFF. The CDR3 DNA reads as TGTGCCAGCAGTCTCTCCCAGCCTCGAAATGAGCAGTTCTTC.

This chain links TRBV12-3 or TRBV12-4 with TRBJ2-1, with 15 bases identical to TRBD2. J lost 7 bases, V lost 5 bases, and 15 bases had no gene match. The CDR3 totals 19 residues. In nucleotides, the CDR3 is TGTGCCAGCAGTAAGTCCGGGACTAGCGGGAGGACGGTCTGGAATGAGCAGTTCTTC. Protein product: CASSKSGTSGRTVWNEQFF.

Turning to this clonotype: At one end the junction does not follow the germline gene, possibly because of a read error. The chain links TRBV27 to TRBJ1-2; TRBD1 aligns across 10 bases. The CDR3 extends over 15 amino acids. Germline loops: CDR1 MNHEY, CDR2 SMNVEV (reference sequence). CDR3 nucleotide sequence: TGTGCCAGCAGCCTAAACGGGACAGGGGCCTATGGCCACACCTTC. Protein: CASSLNGTGAYGHTF.

This clonotype was detected many times. This chain links TRBV19 with TRBJ2-6; D unresolved. Germline V gene lookup returns CDR1 LNHDA and CDR2 SQIVND (reference sequence). There are 14 residues in the CDR3. V gave up 7 bases and J gave up 1 base, with 8 bases separating them. CDR3 protein: CASMVRSGANVLTF. The DNA for the CDR3 is TGTGCCAGTATGGTCCGGTCTGGGGCCAACGTCCTGACTTTC.

This sequence joins TRBV27 and TRBJ1-1; D might be TRBD1 (6 bases). Germline V gene lookup returns CDR1 MNHEY and CDR2 SMNVEV (reference sequence). V was pared by 6 bases and J by 4 bases, with 24 bases between. This CDR3 is built from 17 residues. The chain's CDR3 is CASRPFIVQGRITEAFF. The CDR3, as DNA: TGTGCCAGCAGACCCTTTATTGTACAGGGTAGGATCACTGAAGCTTTCTTT.

A remark on this clonotype: Since the CDR3 does not end with the conserved phenylalanine or tryptophan, this likely comes from a read error. The genes are TRBV20-1 and TRBJ1-5; the D is unclear. CDR3 length: 18 amino acids. Germline values: CDR1 DFQATT, CDR2 SNEGSKA (reference sequence). CDR3 bases: TGCAGTGTTAGACGGGATAACCTGGTGGCTATTAGCAATCAGCCCCAGCATTCT. This translates into CSVRRDNLVAISNQPQHS.

This clonotype has a count of ten or more. The rearrangement uses TRBV4-3 and TRBJ1-4; 8 bases align to TRBD1. Germline V gives CDR1 LGHNA, CDR2 YSLEER. The CDR3 loop spans 15 amino acids. V shed 3 bases, J shed 5 bases, and the junction held 5 bases outside the gene matches. The CDR3 coding sequence is TGCGCCAGCAGCCAGTTCCGGGACAGGAATGAAAAACTGTTTTTT. Its protein is CASSQFRDRNEKLFF.

CDR3 region: CASSLGQTEAFF. DNA of the CDR3: TGTGCCAGCAGCCTTGGACAGACTGAAGCTTTCTTT. This rearrangement joins TRBV3-1 to TRBJ1-1; TRBD1 is a possible D gene (6 bases). From germline, CDR1 is LGHDT and CDR2 YNNKEL (reference sequence). The CDR3 totals 12 residues. With 4 bases removed from V and 5 bases from J, the gap between germline ends came to 8 bases.

At least ten counts were recorded for this clonotype. The chain links TRBV20-1 to TRBJ1-2; 7 bases map to TRBD1. The germline gives CDR1 DFQATT, CDR2 SNEGSKA (reference sequence). Trimming removed 2 bases from V and 8 bases from J; junction bases left unmatched: 11. The CDR3 has 14 amino acids. The CDR3, as DNA: TGCAGTGCTAGACGACCTGGGACAGAAGAAGGCTACACCTTC. The encoded protein is CSARRPGTEEGYTF.

This clonotype was seen repeatedly, ten times or more. The CDR3 region has the DNA TGTGCCAGCAGCTTGGACTCCTGGAATGAGCAGTTCTTC. Translation: CASSLDSWNEQFF. The rearrangement uses TRBV5-4 and TRBJ2-1; D remains unclear. The CDR3 length is 13 residues. With 0 bases removed from V and 7 bases from J, the gap between germline ends came to 8 bases. Germline CDR1 and CDR2: SGHNT and YYREEE (reference sequence). The full variable domain, rest sourced from reference TRBV5-4 and TRBJ2-1, is ETGVTQSPTHLIKTRGQQVTLRCSSQSGHNTVSWYQQALGQGPQFIFQYYREEENGRGNFPPRFSGLQFPNYSSELNVNALELDDSALYLCASSLDSWNEQFFGPGTRLTVL.

There are many counts of this clonotype. The V call is TRBV20-1, the J call TRBJ2-3; a possible D gene is TRBD2 (6 bases). The CDR3 sequence is 15 residues long. Trimming removed 1 base at V and 4 bases at J, with 15 bases between. Germline-derived CDR1 and CDR2 are DFQATT and SNEGSKA (reference sequence). CDR3 sequence reads: CSARGREYPPDTQYF. The CDR3, as DNA: TGCAGTGCTAGAGGCCGGGAGTACCCCCCAGATACGCAGTATTTT.

The DNA for the CDR3 is TGTGCCAGCAGCCCGTTCAAGGCAGGGGCCCACGAGCAGTACTTC. Its protein is CASSPFKAGAHEQYF. The chain recombines TRBV14 with TRBJ2-7; maybe TRBD1 (6 bases). The CDR3 sequence is 15 residues long. V lost 4 bases and J 5 bases, leaving 18 bases between the germline ends. From germline, CDR1 is SGHDN and CDR2 FVKESK.

This clonotype was seen only once. The V and J genes are TRBV12-3 or TRBV12-4 and TRBJ2-1, with D perhaps TRBD1 (5 bases). Trimming stripped 5 bases from V and 4 bases from J, with 21 bases between. This CDR3 spans 17 amino acids. CDR3 sequence reads: CASSKGHGAIGYNEQFF. CDR3 bases: TGTGCCAGCAGTAAAGGACATGGGGCGATAGGGTACAATGAGCAGTTCTTC.

As concerns this clonotype: A much larger clone lies one base from this, so it may be a read error. The chain links TRBV7-3 to TRBJ2-3, with 13 bases fitting TRBD2. Germline V gene data show CDR1 as SGHTA and CDR2 as FQGTGA. This CDR3 spans 16 amino acids. The CDR3 reads CTSSPGTSGVADTQYF. The DNA of the CDR3 is TGTACCAGCAGCCCGGGGACTAGCGGGGTCGCAGATACGCAGTATTTT.

As concerns this clonotype: This may stem from a read error, because a much larger clone lies one nucleotide away. The chain employs TRBV29-1 and TRBJ2-3; no firm D call. V dropped 7 bases and J dropped 1 base, with 3 bases sitting between them. This CDR3 has 10 residues. Per germline, CDR1 SQVTM and CDR2 ANQGSEA. The CDR3 sequence is CSGGTDTQYF. DNA for the CDR3: TGCAGCGGGGGCACAGATACGCAGTATTTT.

Of note for this clonotype: The conserved phenylalanine or tryptophan is not found at the CDR3 terminus, so this likely reflects a read error. The V and J genes are TRBV10-2 and TRBJ2-5; 11 bases map to TRBD2. The CDR3 is made up of 14 amino acids. Looked up from germline, CDR1 is WSHSY and CDR2 is SAAADI. CDR3 nucleotides: TGTGCCAGCATGCCTAGCGGGAGGTTAGAGACCCAGTACTCC. Amino acids: CASMPSGRLETQYS.

There are many counts of this clonotype. The CDR3 loop is CASSLAGGLTDTQYF. In DNA form, the CDR3 reads TGTGCCAGCAGTTTGGCGGGAGGGCTCACAGATACGCAGTATTTT. V and J are TRBV27 and TRBJ2-3; TRBD2 agrees at 9 bases. Trimming removed 3 bases from V and 2 bases from J; junction bases left unmatched: 3. Germline CDR1 is MNHEY and CDR2 is SMNVEV (reference sequence). The CDR3 consists of 15 residues.